The rows below give T cell receptor beta chains drawn from one sample of a study of blood T cell repertoires in COVID-19. Method: immunoSEQ multiplex PCR; TCRdb's copy keeps in-frame clones and lacks some. The sample has around 260,000 clones; about 83% are singletons. Sequencing was performed on peripheral blood. These receptor sequences come from a woman in her fifties or sixties who had recovered from COVID-19. The CDR3 runs from the conserved cysteine through the conserved F or W. The D gene is left open where the match is weak. A clone size is listed for some rows: how often the clone was seen (once, few, many), or a class if it is expanded.

j_call | v_call | d_call | clone_size | cdr3_nt | cdr3_aa
TRBJ2-2 | TRBV27 | TRBD2 | . | TGTGCCAGCAGTTTACGGCGCGGGAGAGTGGGCACCGGGGAGCTGTTTTTT | CASSLRRGRVGTGELFF
TRBJ1-2 | TRBV19 | . | . | TGTGCCAGTAGTATTGCCGGGAACCTAAACTATGGCTACACCTTC | CASSIAGNLNYGYTF
TRBJ1-1 | TRBV28 | . | . | TGTGCCAGCAGTTTACCCAACAGGGAGGGGAAAGCTTTCTTT | CASSLPNREGKAFF
TRBJ1-5 | TRBV7-9 | TRBD1 | . | TGTGCCAGCAGCTCTGACAGGGGGAATCAGCCCCAGCATTTT | CASSSDRGNQPQHF
TRBJ2-1 | TRBV19 | TRBD2 | . | TGTGCCAGTAGTATAGGGACTAGCGGGAGCTACAATGAGCAGTTCTTC | CASSIGTSGSYNEQFF
TRBJ1-2 | TRBV27 | . | . | TGTGCCAGCAATGTGACAGCTACTAACTATGGCTACACCTTC | CASNVTATNYGYTF
TRBJ2-3 | TRBV7-3 | . | . | TGTGCCAGCAGCTTGATGACAGACACAGATACGCAGTATTTT | CASSLMTDTDTQYF
TRBJ2-5 | TRBV6-8 | TRBD1 | . | TGTGCCAGCAGTTCCCCCAGGGGGCATCATAGTACCCTAGAGACCCAGTACTTC | CASSSPRGHHSTLETQYF
TRBJ1-5 | TRBV28 | . | . | TGTGCCAGCAGTTTTAACGGGAATCAGCCCCAGCATTTT | CASSFNGNQPQHF
TRBJ2-7 | TRBV30 | TRBD2 | . | TGTGCCTGGAAGGCTAGCGGGGGGGCAAACGAGCAGTACTTC | CAWKASGGANEQYF
TRBJ2-7 | TRBV2 | . | . | TGTGCCAGCATCAGATATAGCACCGACTACGAGCAGTACTTC | CASIRYSTDYEQYF
TRBJ2-7 | TRBV10-3 | . | once | TGTGCCATCAGTGACGGGGAGCAGTACTTC | CAISDGEQYF
TRBJ1-4 | TRBV7-8 | TRBD1 | . | TGTGCCAGCAGCTCTAGGGGGGACAGGGCGCGTGAAAAACTGTTTTTT | CASSSRGDRAREKLFF
TRBJ2-2 | TRBV19 | . | . | TGTGCCAGTAGGATGTCAGGATCTAACACCGGGGAGCTGTTTTTT | CASRMSGSNTGELFF
TRBJ2-3 | TRBV9 | . | . | TGTGCCAGCAGCCCCCAAGCAAAGACAGATACGCAGTATTTT | CASSPQAKTDTQYF
TRBJ1-4 | TRBV5-5 | . | once | TGTGCCAGCAGCTCATATGGGGCCAAAAAAAATGAAAAACTGTTTTTT | CASSSYGAKKNEKLFF
TRBJ1-4 | TRBV28 | . | . | TGTGCCAGCAGCTGGGGATCGGGAGGACTCATTAATGAAAAACTGTTTTTT | CASSWGSGGLINEKLFF
TRBJ1-4 | TRBV5-4 | TRBD1 | . | TGTGCCAGCAGCCTGGACAGGGGGCAGGAAAAACTGTTTTTT | CASSLDRGQEKLFF
TRBJ2-7 | TRBV6-4 | . | . | TGTGCTAGCGCCGCCACAGGGGGGGTGAGGTACGAGCAGTACTTC | CASAATGGVRYEQYF
TRBJ2-2 | TRBV4-3 | . | . | TGCGCCAGCAGCCACCACTATGAGAACACCGGGGAGCTGTTTTTT | CASSHHYENTGELFF
TRBJ1-3 | TRBV24-1 | . | . | TGTGCCACCAGTGATTTATGGACAGCTCCTTTCTCTGGAAACACCATATATTTT | CATSDLWTAPFSGNTIYF
TRBJ1-1 | TRBV28 | . | many | TGTGCCAGCAGTTTACTTGCAGGGGTAAGTTCCTTGATGAACACTGAAGCTTTCTTT | CASSLLAGVSSLMNTEAFF
TRBJ2-5 | TRBV6-2/TRBV6-3 | . | few | TGTGCCAGCAGTTACTTATCCCGGCAAGAGACCCAGTACTTC | CASSYLSRQETQYF
TRBJ2-5 | TRBV9 | . | few | TGTGCCAGCAGTGCCTACGGTAGCCAAGAGACCCAGTACTTC | CASSAYGSQETQYF
TRBJ1-2 | TRBV6-5 | . | . | TGTGCCAGCAGTCAACGTACCTACCATGGCTACACCTTC | CASSQRTYHGYTF
TRBJ1-1 | TRBV5-1 | TRBD1 | . | TGCGCCAGCAGCTCACCTGACAGGGGGAACACTGAAGCTTTCTTT | CASSSPDRGNTEAFF
TRBJ2-2 | TRBV7-9 | TRBD2 | . | TGTGCCAGCAGCTTAGTGGCTAGCGGGAGCGGGGAGCTGTTTTTT | CASSLVASGSGELFF
TRBJ1-1 | TRBV7-3 | TRBD1 | . | TGTGCCAGCAGCTTAAGTCCGAGGACAGGGGAGTCTGAAGCTTTCTTT | CASSLSPRTGESEAFF
TRBJ2-7 | TRBV28 | . | . | TGTGCCAGCATTGGGGGGGGCAGGTACGAGCAGTACTTC | CASIGGGRYEQYF
TRBJ2-3 | TRBV5-4 | TRBD2 | . | TGTGCCAGCAGCTTGGAGGGAGGGTCAGATACGCAGTATTTT | CASSLEGGSDTQYF
TRBJ2-2 | TRBV5-1 | TRBD1 | few | TGCGCCAGCAGCGGCGGGACAGGGGAGAAGCTGTTTTTT | CASSGGTGEKLFF
TRBJ1-4 | TRBV7-4 | TRBD1 | . | TGTGCCAGCAGCTGCCCCGGGACAGGGGGTGAAAAACTGTTTTTT | CASSCPGTGGEKLFF
TRBJ1-2 | TRBV28 | . | . | TGTGCCAGCAACTCAGGGAGGTATGGCTACACCTTC | CASNSGRYGYTF
TRBJ2-5 | TRBV7-3 | . | . | TGTGCCAGCAGCTTGACGCACAGGGAGGGAGAGACCCAGTACTTC | CASSLTHREGETQYF
TRBJ1-2 | TRBV4-1 | . | . | TGCGCCAGCAGCCAAGATCGGGGAAACTATGGCTACACCTTC | CASSQDRGNYGYTF
TRBJ2-1 | TRBV19 | TRBD2 | . | TGTGCCAGTAGTAAGATTAGCGGGAGGGCCGGGAGCTCCTACAATGAGCAGTTCTTC | CASSKISGRAGSSYNEQFF
TRBJ2-7 | TRBV6-2/TRBV6-3 | . | . | TGTGCCAGCAGTTATGTGAGGGCGGGTCCATCCTACGAGCAGTACTTC | CASSYVRAGPSYEQYF
TRBJ1-4 | TRBV11-2 | . | few | TGTGCCAGCAGCCCGGGGGGCATTCGAAATCGAGCGGGGGGACTGTTTTTT | CASSPGGIRNRAGGLFF
TRBJ2-7 | TRBV2 | . | few | TGTGCCAGCAGTGGCGATTCGGGGGAGCAGTACTTC | CASSGDSGEQYF
TRBJ2-1 | TRBV7-9 | . | . | TGTGCCAGCAGCTCGGAGGGATACAGCGTGAGTGAGCAGTTCTTC | CASSSEGYSVSEQFF
TRBJ2-7 | TRBV24-1 | TRBD2 | . | TGTGCCACCTCTCAGGGAGGGGTGGGGGAGCAGTACTTC | CATSQGGVGEQYF
TRBJ1-2 | TRBV6-2/TRBV6-3 | . | . | TGTGCCAGCAGCCCACGGGGGACTAACTATGGCTACACCTTC | CASSPRGTNYGYTF
TRBJ2-7 | TRBV4-3 | . | . | TGCGCCAGCAGCCCCGGACAGGCCGGGGGCTCCTACGAGCAGTACTTC | CASSPGQAGGSYEQYF
TRBJ2-2 | TRBV7-8 | . | . | TGTGCCAGCAGCTTATTTCAGGGAAACACCGGGGAGCTGTTTTTT | CASSLFQGNTGELFF
TRBJ2-2 | TRBV28 | TRBD1 | . | TGTGCCAGCAGGTCCGGGACAGGGGTCACCGGGGAGCTGTTTTTT | CASRSGTGVTGELFF
TRBJ1-2 | TRBV29-1 | . | . | TGCAGCGTTGTTAGCGGCGGTGGCTACACCTTC | CSVVSGGGYTF
TRBJ2-1 | TRBV9 | . | . | TGTGCCAGCAGCCCCTTTAGCGGTTCCTACAATGAGCAGTTCTTC | CASSPFSGSYNEQFF
TRBJ1-1 | TRBV28 | TRBD1 | once | TGTGCCAGCAGTCCTCCGGGACAGGGATGGACTGAAGCTTTCTTT | CASSPPGQGWTEAFF
TRBJ2-5 | TRBV4-3 | . | . | TGCGCCAGCAGCCAAGGGTCGCCGAGGGAGGACCAAGAGACCCAGTACTTC | CASSQGSPREDQETQYF
TRBJ2-3 | TRBV9 | TRBD1 | . | TGTGCCAGCAGCATATCAGGGACAGCTAGCACAGATACGCAGTATTTT | CASSISGTASTDTQYF
TRBJ2-1 | TRBV27 | . | . | TGTGCCAGCCGCGGGCAGGGGTCCTACAATGAGCAGTTCTTC | CASRGQGSYNEQFF
TRBJ2-4 | TRBV27 | . | . | TGTGCCAGCAGTTTACAGGGCGGGGAGAGAATTCAGTACTTC | CASSLQGGERIQYF
TRBJ2-5 | TRBV9 | . | . | TGTGCCAGCAGCGGCAGGGGGGCCGAGACCCAGTACTTC | CASSGRGAETQYF
TRBJ2-7 | TRBV7-2 | TRBD1 | . | TGTGCCAGCAGCGCCCCTTCCACAGGGGGCTACGAGCAGTACTTC | CASSAPSTGGYEQYF
TRBJ2-7 | TRBV7-3 | TRBD1 | . | TGTGCCAGCAGCTTGGGAGACAGGGTTAGTCACGAGCAGTACTTC | CASSLGDRVSHEQYF
TRBJ2-7 | TRBV21-1 | . | . | TGTGCCAGCAGCAAAGGGGGGACAGCCTCCTACGAGCAGTACTTC | CASSKGGTASYEQYF
TRBJ1-3 | TRBV2 | . | . | TGTGCCAGCCGAGCATCGGTGTCTGGAAACACCATATATTTT | CASRASVSGNTIYF
TRBJ1-2 | TRBV6-4 | . | . | TGTGCCAGCAGTGACTCATCAGGGTTGGGCTACACCTTC | CASSDSSGLGYTF
TRBJ2-1 | TRBV5-1 | . | . | TGCGCCAGCTCGGGGGGCGAGTCCTACAATGAGCAGTTCTTC | CASSGGESYNEQFF
TRBJ2-7 | TRBV4-3 | . | . | TGCGCCAGCAGCCAAGATGTTGGTAACGGGAGATACGAGCAGTACTTC | CASSQDVGNGRYEQYF